This passage covers 7 T cell receptor beta chains from one sample sequenced in a study of T cell changes during pregnancy in multiple sclerosis. Produced via immunoSEQ multiplex PCR; TCRdb's table is partial and in-frame only. The data contain tens of thousands of clones, about 88% of them singletons. The starting material was CD8+ T cells from peripheral blood mononuclear cells, obtained before pregnancy. These receptors all come from a female donor with multiple sclerosis, enrolled in a pregnancy study.

The chain recombines TRBV5-6 with TRBJ2-5, with TRBD1 matching over 7 bases. CDR1 SGHDT and CDR2 YYEEEE come from the germline V gene. The CDR3 spans 16 residues. J gave up 1 base and V 4 bases, and 10 bases lay outside the gene matches. This CDR3 is CASSALTTGVQETQYF. The CDR3 DNA is TGTGCCAGCAGCGCACTAACCACAGGGGTCCAAGAGACCCAGTACTTC.

CDR3: CASSFGQGAVAQHF. CDR3 nucleotide sequence: TGTGCCAGCAGTTTTGGTCAGGGGGCGGTCGCCCAGCATTTT. The chain couples TRBV27 to TRBJ1-5, with 8 bases that match TRBD1. The V and J ends lost 3 bases and 11 bases, in that order; junction bases with no gene match: 9. Per the germline V gene, CDR1 is MNHEY and CDR2 is SMNVEV (reference sequence). The CDR3 extends over 14 amino acids.

This chain connects TRBV7-6 to TRBJ1-6; the match to TRBD1 covers 8 bases. CDR3 length: 13 residues. The V and J ends lost 4 bases and 10 bases, in that order; junction bases with no gene match: 3. Germline V lookup: CDR1 SGHVS, CDR2 FNYEAQ. This CDR3 reads CASSSTGVSPLHF. As DNA, the CDR3 is TGTGCCAGCAGCTCGACAGGGGTATCACCCCTCCACTTT.

The V and J genes are TRBV13 and TRBJ2-1, with 16 bases aligning to TRBD2. The trim removed 5 bases at V and 6 bases at J, leaving 10 bases unmatched. This CDR3 region has 18 residues. CDR1 and CDR2 (germline): PRHDT, FYEKMQ (reference sequence). As DNA, the CDR3 is TGTGCCAGCAGCACCCGGGGACTAGCGGGGGGGTTTAGCAATGAGCAGTTCTTC. Translating gives CASSTRGLAGGFSNEQFF.

The chain employs TRBV9 and TRBJ2-2; the D is unclear. This CDR3 contains 16 residues. Germline V gene lookup returns CDR1 SGDLS and CDR2 YYNGEE. V gave up 0 bases and J gave up 6 bases, with 15 bases separating them. As DNA, the CDR3 is TGTGCCAGCAGCGTAGAGGATAGCAGCATATCCGGGGAGCTGTTTTTT. This codes for CASSVEDSSISGELFF.

The chain links TRBV19 to TRBJ1-2; TRBD1 agrees at 7 bases. V lost 7 bases, J lost 4 bases, and 9 bases stayed unmatched. In germline, CDR1 is LNHDA, CDR2 SQIVND (reference sequence). The CDR3 is 14 residues long. CDR3 sequence reads: CASIGPGQPYGYTF. The CDR3 bases are TGTGCCAGTATAGGCCCGGGACAGCCCTATGGCTACACCTTC.

This clone was counted a single time. The V call is TRBV30, the J call TRBJ2-2; 8 nucleotides align to TRBD2. The CDR3 covers 15 residues. Germline V lookup: CDR1 GTSNPN, CDR2 SVGIG (reference sequence). Trimming took 7 bases from V and 4 from J; bases not matched to a gene: 11. The CDR3 region has the DNA TGTGCCTTCTGGAGTGGGACTAGGTCCACCGGGGAGCTGTTTTTT. Translated: CAFWSGTRSTGELFF.